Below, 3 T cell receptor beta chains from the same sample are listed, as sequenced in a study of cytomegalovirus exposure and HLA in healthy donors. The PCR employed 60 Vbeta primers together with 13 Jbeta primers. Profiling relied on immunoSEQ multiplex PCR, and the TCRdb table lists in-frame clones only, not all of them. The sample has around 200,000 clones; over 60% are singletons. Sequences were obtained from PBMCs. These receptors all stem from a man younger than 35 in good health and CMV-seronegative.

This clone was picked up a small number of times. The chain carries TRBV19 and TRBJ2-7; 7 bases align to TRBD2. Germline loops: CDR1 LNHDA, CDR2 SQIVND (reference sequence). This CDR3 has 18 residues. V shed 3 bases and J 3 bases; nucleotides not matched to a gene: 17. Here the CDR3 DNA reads TGTGCCAGTAGTATTAGGGCGGGAGTGCGAGGTTTAGGCTACGAGCAGTACTTC. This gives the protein CASSIRAGVRGLGYEQYF.

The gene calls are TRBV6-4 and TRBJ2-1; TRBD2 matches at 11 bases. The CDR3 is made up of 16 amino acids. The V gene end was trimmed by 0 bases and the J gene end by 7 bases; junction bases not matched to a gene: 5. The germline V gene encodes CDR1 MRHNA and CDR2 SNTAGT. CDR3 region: CASSDSELAGVNEQFF. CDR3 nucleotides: TGTGCCAGCAGTGACTCGGAACTAGCGGGAGTTAATGAGCAGTTCTTC.

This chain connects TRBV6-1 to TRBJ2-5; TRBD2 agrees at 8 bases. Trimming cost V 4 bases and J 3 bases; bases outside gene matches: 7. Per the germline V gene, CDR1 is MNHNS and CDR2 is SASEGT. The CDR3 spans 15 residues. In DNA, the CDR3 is TGTGCCAGCAGTGGTCGCCAGGGACTAGAAGAGACCCAGTACTTC. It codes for CASSGRQGLEETQYF.